What follows is one T cell receptor (beta chain) and its context. What it recognizes is unknown. Using immunoSEQ multiplex PCR, the repertoire was profiled, and TCRdb retains in-frame clones only, with some absent. Here the sample spans approximately 60,000 clones, 90% being singletons. This specimen comes from a study of graft-versus-host responses after intestinal transplantation. Study information: Transplantation in recipients was multivisceral, liver-intestinal, or isolated intestinal. The study gave all recipients anti-thymocyte globulin induction, then tacrolimus and steroids for about 3 years.

Broader study findings: Marrow from the recipient contained GvH clones, some of which had appeared first in ileum or blood.

Looked up from germline, CDR1 is SEHNR and CDR2 is FQNEAQ (reference sequence). V was trimmed by 5 bases and J by 6 bases, leaving 10 bases between them. This CDR3 has 13 amino acids. The sequenced sample was unstimulated CD8+ T cells sorted from spleen or lymph node cells, obtained before transplant. This chain uses TRBV7-9 with TRBJ1-4; D ambiguous. The receptor was isolated from a human donor who was the organ donor for an intestinal transplant. CDR3 region: CASSRSLDEKLFF. The CDR3 nucleotides are TGTGCCAGCAGCCGCTCCTTAGATGAAAAACTGTTTTTT.